This TCR beta chain was identified in a study of T cell repertoires in cytomegalovirus infection. With 7 bases removed from V and 6 bases from J, the gap between germline ends came to 19 bases. CDR3 length equals 14 residues. Germline V gene sequence: CDR1 SNHLY, CDR2 FYNNEI. Concerning this clonotype: Its antigen is as yet unknown.

Each CDR3 protein is one row after TCRdb ran MiXCR on the reads. Here the sample spans around 540,000 distinct CDR3 sequences, more than 30% being singletons. This receptor was taken from a human donor in good health (CMV status not recorded). Some clones in this sample may be carry-over from other donors' samples. The chain carries TRBV2 and TRBJ2-7; D uncertain. Sequencing was performed on cultured PBMCs, taken from culture after CMV antigen stimulation. CDR3 bases: TGTGCCAGCATGTACATCTGGGTTTTGGCCGAGCAGTACTTC. Amino acids: CASMYIWVLAEQYF.